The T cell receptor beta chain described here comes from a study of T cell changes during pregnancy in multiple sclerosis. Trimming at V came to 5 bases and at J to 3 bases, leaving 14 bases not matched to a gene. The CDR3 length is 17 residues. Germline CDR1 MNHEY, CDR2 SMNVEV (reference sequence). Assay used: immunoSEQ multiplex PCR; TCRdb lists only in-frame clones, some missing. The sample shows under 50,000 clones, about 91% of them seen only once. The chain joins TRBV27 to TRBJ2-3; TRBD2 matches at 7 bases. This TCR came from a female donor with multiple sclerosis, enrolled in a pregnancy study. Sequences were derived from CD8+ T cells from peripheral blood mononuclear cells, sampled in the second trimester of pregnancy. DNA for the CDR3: TGTGCCAGCAGTCTAGTCACTAGCGCCGGGGGGACAGATACGCAGTATTTT. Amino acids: CASSLVTSAGGTDTQYF.